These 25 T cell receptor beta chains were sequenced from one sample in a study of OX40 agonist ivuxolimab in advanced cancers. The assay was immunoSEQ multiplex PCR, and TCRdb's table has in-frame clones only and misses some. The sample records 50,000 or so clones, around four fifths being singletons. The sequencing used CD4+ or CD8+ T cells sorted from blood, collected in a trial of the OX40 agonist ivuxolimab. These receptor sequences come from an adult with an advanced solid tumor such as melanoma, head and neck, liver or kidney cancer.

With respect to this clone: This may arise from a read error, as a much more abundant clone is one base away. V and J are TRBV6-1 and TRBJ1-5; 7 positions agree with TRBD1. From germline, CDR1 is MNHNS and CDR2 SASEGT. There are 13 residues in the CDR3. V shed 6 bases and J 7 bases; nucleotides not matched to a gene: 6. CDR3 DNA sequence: TGTGCCAGCAGCCGAGGGGGCGGGCAGCCCCAGCATTTT. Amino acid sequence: CASSRGGGQPQHF.

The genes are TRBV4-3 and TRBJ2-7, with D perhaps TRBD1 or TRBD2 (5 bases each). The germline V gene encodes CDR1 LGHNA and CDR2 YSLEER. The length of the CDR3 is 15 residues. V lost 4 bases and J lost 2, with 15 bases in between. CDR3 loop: CASSPQRGAAYEQYF. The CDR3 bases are TGCGCCAGCAGCCCCCAAAGGGGAGCCGCCTACGAGCAGTACTTC.

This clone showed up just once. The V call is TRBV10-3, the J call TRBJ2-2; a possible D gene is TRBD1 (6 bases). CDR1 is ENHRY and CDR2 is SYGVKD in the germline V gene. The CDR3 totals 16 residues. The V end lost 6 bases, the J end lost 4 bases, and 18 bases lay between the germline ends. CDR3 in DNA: TGTGCCATCAGGCCGGGACAAAAAGGGGTCACCGGGGAGCTGTTTTTT. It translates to CAIRPGQKGVTGELFF.

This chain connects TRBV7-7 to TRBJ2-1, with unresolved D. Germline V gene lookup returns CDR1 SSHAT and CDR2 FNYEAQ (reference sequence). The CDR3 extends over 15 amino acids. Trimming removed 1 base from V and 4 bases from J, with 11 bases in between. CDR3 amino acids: CASSLGQGLYNEQFF. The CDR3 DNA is TGTGCCAGCAGCTTAGGACAAGGGCTTTACAATGAGCAGTTCTTC. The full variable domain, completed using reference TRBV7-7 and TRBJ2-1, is GAGVSQSPRYKVTKRGQDVTLRCDPISSHATLYWYQQALGQGPEFLTYFNYEAQPDKSGLPSDRFSAERPEGSISTLTIQRTEQRDSAMYRCASSLGQGLYNEQFFGPGTRLTVL.

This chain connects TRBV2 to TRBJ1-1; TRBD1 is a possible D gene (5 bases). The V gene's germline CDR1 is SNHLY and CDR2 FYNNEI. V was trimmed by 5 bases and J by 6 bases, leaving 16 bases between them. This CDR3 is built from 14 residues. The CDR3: CASSSTGRFSEAFF. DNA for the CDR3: TGTGCCAGCAGTTCCACAGGACGGTTTTCTGAAGCTTTCTTT.

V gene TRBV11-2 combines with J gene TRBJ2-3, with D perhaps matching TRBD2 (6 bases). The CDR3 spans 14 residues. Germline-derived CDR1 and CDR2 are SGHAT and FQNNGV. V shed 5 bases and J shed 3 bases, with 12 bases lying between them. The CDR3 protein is CASSQERATDTQYF. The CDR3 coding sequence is TGTGCCAGCAGCCAGGAGCGGGCGACAGATACGCAGTATTTT. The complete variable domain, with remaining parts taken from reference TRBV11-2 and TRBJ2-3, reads EAGVAQSPRYKIIEKRQSVAFWCNPISGHATLYWYQQILGQGPKLLIQFQNNGVVDDSQLPKDRFSAERLKGVDSTLKIQPAKLEDSAVYLCASSQERATDTQYFGPGTRLTVL.

CDR3 DNA: TGTGCCAGCAGTCTTTTAGTAGCGGGAGGTCCCCCCTACAATGAGCAGTTCTTC. Its protein is CASSLLVAGGPPYNEQFF. This chain links TRBV27 with TRBJ2-1; 10 positions match TRBD2. Germline lookup yields CDR1 MNHEY and CDR2 SMNVEV (reference sequence). The CDR3 length is 18 residues. V was pared by 5 bases and J by 2 bases, with 12 bases of the junction left unmatched.

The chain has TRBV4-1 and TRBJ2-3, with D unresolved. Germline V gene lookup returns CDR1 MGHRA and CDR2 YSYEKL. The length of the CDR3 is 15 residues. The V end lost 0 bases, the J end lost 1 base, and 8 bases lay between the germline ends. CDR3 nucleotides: TGCGCCAGCAGCCAAGATCCGGCAGGCACAGATACGCAGTATTTT. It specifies CASSQDPAGTDTQYF.

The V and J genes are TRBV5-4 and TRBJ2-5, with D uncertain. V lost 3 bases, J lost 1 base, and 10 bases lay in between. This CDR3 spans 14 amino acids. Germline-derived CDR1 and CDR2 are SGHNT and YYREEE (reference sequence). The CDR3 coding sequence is TGTGCCAGCAGCTCATTATCATTCCAAGAGACCCAGTACTTC. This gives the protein CASSSLSFQETQYF.

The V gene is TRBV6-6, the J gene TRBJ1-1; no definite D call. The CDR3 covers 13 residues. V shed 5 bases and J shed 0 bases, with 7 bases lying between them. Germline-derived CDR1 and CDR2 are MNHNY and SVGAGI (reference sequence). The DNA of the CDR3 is TGTGCCAGCAGTCCTGCTATGAACACTGAAGCTTTCTTT. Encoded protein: CASSPAMNTEAFF.

CDR3: CASSLRTAANYGYTF. Here the CDR3 DNA reads TGTGCCAGCAGTTTAAGGACAGCCGCTAACTATGGCTACACCTTC. The chain links TRBV28 to TRBJ1-2; tentatively, D is TRBD1 (6 bases). CDR1 is MDHEN, CDR2 SYDVKM, per germline. CDR3 length equals 15 residues. V lost 2 bases and J lost 0, with 10 bases in between.

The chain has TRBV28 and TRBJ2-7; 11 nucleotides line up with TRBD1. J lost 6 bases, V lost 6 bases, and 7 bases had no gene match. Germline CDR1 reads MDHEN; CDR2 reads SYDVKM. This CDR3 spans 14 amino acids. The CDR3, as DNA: TGTGCCAGCAGCTCCCCCGGGACAGGGGGCGAGCAGTACTTC. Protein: CASSSPGTGGEQYF.

As DNA, the CDR3 is TGCGCCAGCAGCTTGGACAGTCCCGTCTACGAGCAGTACTTC. It specifies CASSLDSPVYEQYF. The rearrangement joins TRBV5-1 to TRBJ2-7; D gene uncertain. The CDR3 extends over 14 amino acids. Germline-derived CDR1 and CDR2 are SGHRS and YFSETQ. V was shortened by 0 bases and J by 3 bases, with 10 bases between the two germline ends.

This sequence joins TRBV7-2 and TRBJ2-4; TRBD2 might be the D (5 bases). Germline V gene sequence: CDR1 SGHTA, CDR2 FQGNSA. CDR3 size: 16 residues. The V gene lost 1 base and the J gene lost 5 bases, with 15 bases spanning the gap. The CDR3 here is CASSLGGSARQNIQYF. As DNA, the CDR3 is TGTGCCAGCAGCTTAGGAGGGAGTGCGCGGCAAAACATTCAGTACTTC. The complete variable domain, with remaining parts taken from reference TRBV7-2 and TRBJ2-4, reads GAGVSQSPSNKVTEKGKDVELRCDPISGHTALYWYRQSLGQGLEFLIYFQGNSAPDKSGLPSDRFSAERTGGSVSTLTIQRTQQEDSAVYLCASSLGGSARQNIQYFGAGTRLSVL.

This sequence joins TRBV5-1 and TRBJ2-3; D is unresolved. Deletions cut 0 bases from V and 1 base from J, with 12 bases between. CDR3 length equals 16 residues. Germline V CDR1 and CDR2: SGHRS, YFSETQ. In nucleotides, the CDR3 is TGCGCCAGCAGCTTGGGGGGTGACCGGGGCACAGATACGCAGTATTTT. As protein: CASSLGGDRGTDTQYF.

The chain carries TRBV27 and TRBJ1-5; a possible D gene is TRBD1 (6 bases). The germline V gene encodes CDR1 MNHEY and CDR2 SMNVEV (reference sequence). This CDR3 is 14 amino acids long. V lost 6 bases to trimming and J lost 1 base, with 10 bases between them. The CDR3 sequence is CASSRTDSNQPQHF. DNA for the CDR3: TGTGCCAGCAGCCGGACAGACAGCAATCAGCCCCAGCATTTT.

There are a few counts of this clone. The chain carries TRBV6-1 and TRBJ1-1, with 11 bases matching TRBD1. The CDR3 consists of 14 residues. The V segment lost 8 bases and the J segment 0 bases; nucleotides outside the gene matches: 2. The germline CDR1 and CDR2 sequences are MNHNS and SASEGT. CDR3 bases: TGTGCCAGCGGACAGGGGGCAGTGAACACTGAAGCTTTCTTT. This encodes CASGQGAVNTEAFF.

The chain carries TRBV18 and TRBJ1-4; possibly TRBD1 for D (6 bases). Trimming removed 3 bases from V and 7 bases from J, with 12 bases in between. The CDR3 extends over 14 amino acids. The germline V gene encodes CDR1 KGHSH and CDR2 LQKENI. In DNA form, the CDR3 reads TGTGCCAGCTCACCGACAGGTGCAGGTGAAAAACTGTTTTTT. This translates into CASSPTGAGEKLFF.

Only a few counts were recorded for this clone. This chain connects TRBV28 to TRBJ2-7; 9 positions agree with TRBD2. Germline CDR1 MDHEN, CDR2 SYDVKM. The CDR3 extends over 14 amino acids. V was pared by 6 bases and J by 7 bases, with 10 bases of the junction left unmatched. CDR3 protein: CASSRTSAQGEQYF. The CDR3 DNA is TGTGCCAGCAGCAGGACTAGCGCCCAGGGAGAGCAGTACTTC.

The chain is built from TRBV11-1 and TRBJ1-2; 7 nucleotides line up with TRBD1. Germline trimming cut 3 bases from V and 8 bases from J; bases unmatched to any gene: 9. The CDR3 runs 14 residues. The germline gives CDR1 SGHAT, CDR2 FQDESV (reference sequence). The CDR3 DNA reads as TGTGCCAGCAGCTTTGATCTGCAGGGGGACGGCTACACCTTC. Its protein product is CASSFDLQGDGYTF.

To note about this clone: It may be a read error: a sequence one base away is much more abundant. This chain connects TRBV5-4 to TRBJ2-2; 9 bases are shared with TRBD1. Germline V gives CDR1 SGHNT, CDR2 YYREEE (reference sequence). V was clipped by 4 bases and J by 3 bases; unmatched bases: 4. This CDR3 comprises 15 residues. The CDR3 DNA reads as TGTGCCAGCAGCCTCCGGGACAGGGACACCGGGGAGCTGTTTTTT. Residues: CASSLRDRDTGELFF. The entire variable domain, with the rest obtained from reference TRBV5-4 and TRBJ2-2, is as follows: ETGVTQSPTHLIKTRGQQVTLRCSSQSGHNTVSWYQQALGQGPQFIFQYYREEENGRGNFPPRFSGLQFPNYSSELNVNALELDDSALYLCASSLRDRDTGELFFGEGSRLTVL.

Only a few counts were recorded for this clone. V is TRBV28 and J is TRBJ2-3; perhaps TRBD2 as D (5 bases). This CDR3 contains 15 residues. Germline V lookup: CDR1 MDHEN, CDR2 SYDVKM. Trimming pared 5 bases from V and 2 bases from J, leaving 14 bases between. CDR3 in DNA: TGTGCCAGCAGTGGGAGACTCCTAGACACAGATACGCAGTATTTT. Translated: CASSGRLLDTDTQYF. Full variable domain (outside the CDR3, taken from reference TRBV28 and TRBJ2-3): DVKVTQSSRYLVKRTGEKVFLECVQDMDHENMFWYRQDPGLGLRLIYFSYDVKMKEKGDIPEGYSVSREKKERFSLILESASTNQTSMYLCASSGRLLDTDTQYFGPGTRLTVL.

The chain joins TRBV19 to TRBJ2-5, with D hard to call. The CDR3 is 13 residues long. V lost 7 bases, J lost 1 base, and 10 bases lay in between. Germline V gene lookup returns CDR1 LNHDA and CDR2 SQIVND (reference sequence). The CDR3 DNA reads TGTGCCAGTACTCGAACAGCCCAAGAGACCCAGTACTTC. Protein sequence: CASTRTAQETQYF.

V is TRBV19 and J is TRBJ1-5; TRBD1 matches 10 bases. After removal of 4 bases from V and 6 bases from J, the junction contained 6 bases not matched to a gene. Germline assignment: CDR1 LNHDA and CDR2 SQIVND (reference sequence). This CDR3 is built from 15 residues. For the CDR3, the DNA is TGTGCCAGTAGTACGCCGGGACAGGGGCCTCAGCCCCAGCATTTT. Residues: CASSTPGQGPQPQHF. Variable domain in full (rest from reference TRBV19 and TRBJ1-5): DGGITQSPKYLFRKEGQNVTLSCEQNLNHDAMYWYRQDPGQGLRLIYYSQIVNDFQKGDIAEGYSVSREKKESFPLTVTSAQKNPTAFYLCASSTPGQGPQPQHFGDGTRLSIL.

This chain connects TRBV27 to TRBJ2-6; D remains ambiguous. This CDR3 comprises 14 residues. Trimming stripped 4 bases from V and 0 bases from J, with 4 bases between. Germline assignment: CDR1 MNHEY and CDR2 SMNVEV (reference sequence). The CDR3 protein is CASSWFSGANVLTF. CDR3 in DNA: TGTGCCAGCAGTTGGTTCTCTGGGGCCAACGTCCTGACTTTC.